These T cell receptor beta chains were read from a single sample in a study of human T cells and chemical hapten exposure. TCRdb re-analysed the RACE reads in MiXCR, keeping a single row per CDR3 protein. The sample includes about 340,000 distinct CDR3 sequences, approximately 6.9% of them seen just once. Sequences were derived from whole blood, sampled in connection with sensitization to the hapten diphenylcyclopropenone (DPC). The receptor source for this set is a woman aged 18-35 years with alopecia areata. Some clones in this sample may be carry-over from other donors' samples. The CDR3 runs from the conserved cysteine through the conserved F or W. The D gene is left open where the match is weak. Only some rows state a clone size, as once, few, many or a class for expanded clones.

j_gene | v_gene | d_gene | abundance | CDR3aa | CDR3nt
TRBJ1-2 | TRBV5-5 | TRBD1 | few | CASSFRAGTGVKGYGYTF | TGTGCCAGCAGCTTTCGCGCCGGGACAGGGGTGAAAGGCTATGGCTACACCTTC
TRBJ2-7 | TRBV18 | - | many | CASSPRTSAGATEQYF | TGTGCCAGCTCACCCAGGACGTCGGCTGGGGCTACCGAGCAGTACTTC
TRBJ2-1 | TRBV28 | TRBD2 | many | CASSTRTSCFF | TGTGCCAGCAGTACCCGGACTAGCTGTTTCTTC
TRBJ1-3 | TRBV7-2 | - | - | CASSLAPVNSGNTIYF | TGTGCCAGCAGCTTAGCGCCAGTGAACTCTGGAAACACCATATATTTT
TRBJ1-1 | TRBV6-1 | - | few | CASSELGRSTEAFF | TGTGCCAGCAGCGAATTAGGTCGAAGCACTGAAGCTTTCTTT
TRBJ2-7 | TRBV4-3 | TRBD1 | few | CASSPARDRLPYEQYF | TGCGCCAGCAGCCCGGCGAGGGACAGGCTGCCCTACGAGCAGTACTTC
TRBJ1-1 | TRBV10-3 | - | few | CAISESNTEAFF | TGTGCCATCAGTGAGAGTAACACTGAAGCTTTCTTT
TRBJ2-3 | TRBV11-3 | TRBD2 | many | CASSSELAGGDTQYF | TGTGCCAGCAGCTCCGAACTAGCGGGGGGTGATACGCAGTATTTT
TRBJ2-7 | TRBV6-5 | - | - | CASSYPPREQYF | TGTGCCAGCAGTTACCCCCCCCGCGAGCAGTACTTC
TRBJ2-1 | TRBV29-1 | - | - | CSVDLVGDNEQFF | TGCAGCGTTGATTTAGTAGGAGACAATGAGCAGTTCTTC
TRBJ1-1 | TRBV6-5 | - | - | CASAPAVNTEAFF | TGTGCCAGCGCCCCCGCCGTGAACACTGAAGCTTTCTTT
TRBJ1-5 | TRBV20-1 | - | many | CSALQANQPQHF | TGCAGTGCGCTACAGGCAAATCAGCCCCAGCATTTT
TRBJ2-5 | TRBV4-3 | - | few | CASSQEGEETQYF | TGCGCCAGCAGCCAAGAAGGGGAAGAGACCCAGTACTTC
TRBJ1-1 | TRBV7-3 | - | many | CASSPEPGNTEAFF | TGTGCCAGCAGTCCCGAACCGGGGAACACTGAAGCTTTCTTT
TRBJ1-2 | TRBV6-6 | TRBD1 | many | CASRTGTVEGYTF | TGTGCCAGCAGAACCGGGACAGTCGAAGGCTACACCTTC
TRBJ2-3 | TRBV29-1 | - | - | CSVGGGWTDTQYF | TGCAGCGTTGGTGGGGGGTGGACAGATACGCAGTATTTT
TRBJ2-5 | TRBV11-2 | TRBD1 | few | CASDRQGFFQETQYF | TGTGCCAGCGACCGACAGGGGTTTTTTCAAGAGACCCAGTACTTC
TRBJ2-3 | TRBV4-1 | TRBD1 | - | CASSLLGLGTVRTDTQYF | TGCGCCAGCAGCCTCCTAGGCCTCGGGACAGTGCGCACAGATACGCAGTATTTT
TRBJ2-1 | TRBV12-3/TRBV12-4 | - | - | CASSLEPGAGARSSYNEQFF | TGTGCCAGCAGTTTAGAACCTGGGGCGGGGGCCCGAAGCTCCTACAATGAGCAGTTCTTC
TRBJ2-1 | TRBV4-3 | TRBD1 | many | CASSQDTGGYNEQFF | TGCGCCAGCAGCCAAGACACAGGGGGGTACAATGAGCAGTTCTTC
TRBJ2-5 | TRBV6-2/TRBV6-3 | - | - | CASSYSTGPRETQYF | TGTGCCAGCAGTTACTCGACAGGCCCGCGGGAGACCCAGTACTTC
TRBJ1-1 | TRBV18 | - | many | CASSLVGDTEAFF | TGTGCCAGCTCACTCGTCGGGGACACTGAAGCTTTCTTT
TRBJ2-4 | TRBV12-3/TRBV12-4 | - | many | CASGIHLLAKNIQYF | TGTGCCAGCGGGATACATCTACTAGCCAAAAACATTCAGTACTTC
TRBJ2-1 | TRBV29-1 | TRBD1 | many | CSVYRGNEQFF | TGCAGCGTTTACAGGGGCAATGAGCAGTTCTTC
TRBJ2-1 | TRBV14 | TRBD2 | - | CASSLTSGGAKGTYNEQFF | TGTGCCAGCAGCCTCACTAGCGGGGGGGCCAAGGGAACCTACAATGAGCAGTTCTTC
TRBJ1-1 | TRBV12-3/TRBV12-4 | - | few | CASMLMELGAFF | TGTGCCAGCATGTTAATGGAGTTGGGGGCTTTCTTT
TRBJ1-6 | TRBV18 | - | many | CASSPAGDGSSPLHF | TGTGCCAGCTCGCCGGCAGGGGACGGGAGTTCACCCCTCCACTTT
TRBJ2-5 | TRBV7-2 | TRBD1 | - | CASSFQGAQETQYF | TGTGCCAGCAGCTTCCAGGGGGCTCAAGAGACCCAGTACTTC
TRBJ1-5 | TRBV6-1 | - | many | CASTRTVPYSNQPQHF | TGTGCCAGCACTAGGACAGTACCTTATAGCAATCAGCCCCAGCATTTT
TRBJ1-3 | TRBV6-5 | - | - | CASRQGNSGNTIYF | TGTGCCAGCAGACAGGGCAACTCTGGAAACACCATATATTTT
TRBJ1-4 | TRBV7-8 | - | few | CASSLGNPNEKLFF | TGTGCCAGCAGCTTAGGGAATCCTAATGAAAAACTGTTTTTT
TRBJ1-5 | TRBV2 | - | - | CASSETGRNQPQHF | TGTGCCAGCAGTGAGACAGGCCGCAATCAGCCCCAGCATTTT
TRBJ1-4 | TRBV27 | - | - | CASSSTTLGGTNEKLFF | TGTGCCAGCAGTTCCACGACGTTAGGGGGAACTAATGAAAAACTGTTTTTT
TRBJ2-3 | TRBV15 | - | - | CATSRDRGRGTDTQYF | TGTGCCACCAGCAGAGATAGAGGCCGAGGCACAGATACGCAGTATTTT
TRBJ2-1 | TRBV7-9 | TRBD2 | few | CASSLPRRLAGKYNEQFF | TGTGCCAGCAGCTTACCTCGTCGACTAGCGGGGAAATACAATGAGCAGTTCTTC
TRBJ1-5 | TRBV12-3/TRBV12-4 | - | few | CASSLVFSNQPQHF | TGTGCCAGCAGCCTCGTTTTTAGCAATCAGCCCCAGCATTTT
TRBJ2-3 | TRBV29-1 | - | many | CSVGSGSLTADTQYF | TGCAGCGTTGGGTCTGGAAGTTTGACCGCAGATACGCAGTATTTT
TRBJ2-7 | TRBV20-1 | TRBD2 | few | CSASILAGTSLEQYF | TGCAGTGCTAGTATTCTAGCGGGGACCTCCCTCGAGCAGTACTTC
TRBJ2-1 | TRBV3-1 | - | many | CASTRTEGSYNEQFF | TGTGCCAGCACCCGGACAGAGGGAAGCTACAATGAGCAGTTCTTC
TRBJ1-5 | TRBV20-1 | TRBD1 | - | CSASLTGGYSNQPQHF | TGCAGTGCTAGCCTCACAGGGGGCTATAGCAATCAGCCCCAGCATTTT
TRBJ2-7 | TRBV6-6 | - | - | CASSLPATYEQYF | TGTGCCAGCAGTCTCCCTGCCACCTACGAGCAGTACTTC
TRBJ1-2 | TRBV20-1 | TRBD1 | few | CSARGTGGQHYGYTF | TGCAGTGCTAGAGGTACAGGGGGCCAGCACTATGGCTACACCTTC
TRBJ2-5 | TRBV5-1 | - | few | CASSQEIPTGETQYF | TGCGCCAGCAGCCAGGAAATTCCCACCGGGGAGACCCAGTACTTC
TRBJ2-5 | TRBV5-1 | TRBD1 | many | CASSRQGRYQETQYF | TGCGCCAGCAGCCGACAGGGTCGGTACCAAGAGACCCAGTACTTC
TRBJ2-7 | TRBV7-2 | - | many | CASTRPDEVDGQYF | TGTGCCAGCACCCGACCCGATGAAGTGGACGGGCAGTACTTC
TRBJ2-5 | TRBV9 | TRBD2 | few | CASSAGTSREETQYF | TGTGCCAGCAGCGCCGGGACTAGCCGTGAAGAGACCCAGTACTTC
TRBJ1-2 | TRBV27 | TRBD1 | few | CASSFSGQGYGYTF | TGTGCCAGCAGTTTCTCCGGACAGGGTTATGGCTACACCTTC